The entry below describes one TCR beta chain. A second PCR, run for about 6 to 12 cycles, used a sample-barcoded 5' primer plus a J-beta primer mix. One entry per CDR3 protein, called by TCRdb with MiXCR from the 5' RACE reads. The sample lists around 1,000,000 distinct CDR3 sequences, about 23% occurring once. CDR1 and CDR2 from the germline V gene are SGHAT and FQNNGV. The trim removed 6 bases at V and 0 bases at J, leaving 12 bases unmatched. The CDR3 runs to 18 residues. The sample belongs to a study of blood T cells in healthy people across ages. Per-sample yields of isolated PBMCs were at least 6.5 million. This sample also appeared in a second study, on T cells of mothers and their children. As that study records: Over 8 million reads per mother and roughly 3 million per child were obtained.

The gene calls are TRBV11-2 and TRBJ2-7; TRBD1 matches at 12 bases. The sequenced sample was blood. This TCR was sampled from a girl aged 2 to 9 in good health. CDR3 amino acids: CASSTGTGGAGTSYEQYF. The CDR3 DNA reads TGTGCCAGCAGTACCGGGACAGGGGGCGCGGGGACCTCCTACGAGCAGTACTTC.